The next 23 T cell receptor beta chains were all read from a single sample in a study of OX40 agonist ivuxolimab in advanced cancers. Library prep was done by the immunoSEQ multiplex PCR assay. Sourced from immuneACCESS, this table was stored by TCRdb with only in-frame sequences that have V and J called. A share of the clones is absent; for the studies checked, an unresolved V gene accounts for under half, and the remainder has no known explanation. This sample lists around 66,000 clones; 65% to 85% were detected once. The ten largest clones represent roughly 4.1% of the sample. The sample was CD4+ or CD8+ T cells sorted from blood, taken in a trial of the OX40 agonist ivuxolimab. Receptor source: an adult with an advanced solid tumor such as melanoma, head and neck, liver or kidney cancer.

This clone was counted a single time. The CDR3 spells CASSPLGIGYSNQPQHF. The CDR3 DNA is TGTGCCAGCAGCCCGTTGGGAATAGGCTATAGCAATCAGCCCCAGCATTTT. The chain joins TRBV7-9 to TRBJ1-5; D not certain. Trimming stripped 5 bases from V and 0 bases from J, with 17 bases between. There are 17 residues in the CDR3. CDR1 and CDR2 (germline): SEHNR, FQNEAQ (reference sequence).

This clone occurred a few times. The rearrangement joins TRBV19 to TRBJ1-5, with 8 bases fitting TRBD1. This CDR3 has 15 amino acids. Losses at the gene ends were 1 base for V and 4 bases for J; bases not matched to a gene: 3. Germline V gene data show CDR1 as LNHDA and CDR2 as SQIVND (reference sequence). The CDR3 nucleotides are TGTGCCAGTAGTATAGGCAGGGGGCCGAATCAGCCCCAGCATTTT. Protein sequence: CASSIGRGPNQPQHF. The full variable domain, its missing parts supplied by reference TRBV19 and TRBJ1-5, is DGGITQSPKYLFRKEGQNVTLSCEQNLNHDAMYWYRQDPGQGLRLIYYSQIVNDFQKGDIAEGYSVSREKKESFPLTVTSAQKNPTAFYLCASSIGRGPNQPQHFGDGTRLSIL.

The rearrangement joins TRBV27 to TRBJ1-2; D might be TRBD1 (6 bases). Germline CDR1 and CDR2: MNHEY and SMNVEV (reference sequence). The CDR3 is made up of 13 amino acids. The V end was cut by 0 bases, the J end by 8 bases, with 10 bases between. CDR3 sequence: CASSLSGAGGYTF. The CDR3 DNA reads TGTGCCAGCAGTTTATCGGGGGCGGGGGGCTACACCTTC.

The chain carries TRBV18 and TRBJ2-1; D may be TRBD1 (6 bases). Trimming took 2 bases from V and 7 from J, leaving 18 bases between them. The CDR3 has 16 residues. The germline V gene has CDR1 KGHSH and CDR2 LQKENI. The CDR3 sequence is CASSPRDTGPGNEQFF. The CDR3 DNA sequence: TGTGCCAGCTCACCAAGGGACACGGGTCCCGGGAATGAGCAGTTCTTC.

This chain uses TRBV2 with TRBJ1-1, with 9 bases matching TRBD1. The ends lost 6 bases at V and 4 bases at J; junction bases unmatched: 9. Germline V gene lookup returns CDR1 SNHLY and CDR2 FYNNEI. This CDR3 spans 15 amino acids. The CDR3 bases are TGTGCCAGCAGCATCCAACAGGGGGCAGGCACTGAAGCTTTCTTT. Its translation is CASSIQQGAGTEAFF.

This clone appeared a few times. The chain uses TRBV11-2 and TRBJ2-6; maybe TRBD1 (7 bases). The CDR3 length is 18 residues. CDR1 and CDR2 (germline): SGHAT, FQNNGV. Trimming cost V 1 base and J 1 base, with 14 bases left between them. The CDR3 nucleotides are TGTGCCAGCAGCTTAGTGTCCAGGGGGGCTTCTGGGGCCAACGTCCTGACTTTC. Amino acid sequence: CASSLVSRGASGANVLTF.

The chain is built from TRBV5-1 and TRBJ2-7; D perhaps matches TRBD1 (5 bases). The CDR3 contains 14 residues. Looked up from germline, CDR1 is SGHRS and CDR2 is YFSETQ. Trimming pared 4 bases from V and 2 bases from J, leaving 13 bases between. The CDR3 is CASSPQGTAYEQYF. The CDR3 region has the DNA TGCGCCAGCAGCCCTCAGGGTACGGCCTACGAGCAGTACTTC.

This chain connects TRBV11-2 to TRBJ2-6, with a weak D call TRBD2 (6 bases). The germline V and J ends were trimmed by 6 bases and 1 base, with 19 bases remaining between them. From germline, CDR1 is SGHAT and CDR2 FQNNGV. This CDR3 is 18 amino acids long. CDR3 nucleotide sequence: TGTGCCAGCAGTCGGGACTCGGGGCTTTGGTCTGGGGCCAACGTCCTGACTTTC. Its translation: CASSRDSGLWSGANVLTF.

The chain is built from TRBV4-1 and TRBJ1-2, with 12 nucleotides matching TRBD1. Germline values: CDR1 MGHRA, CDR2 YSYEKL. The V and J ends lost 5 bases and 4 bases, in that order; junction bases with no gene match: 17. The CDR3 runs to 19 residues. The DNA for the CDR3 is TGCGCCAGCAGCTATCGGGGCTCCGGGACAGGGGGCGCGGGCTATGGCTACACCTTC. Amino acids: CASSYRGSGTGGAGYGYTF.

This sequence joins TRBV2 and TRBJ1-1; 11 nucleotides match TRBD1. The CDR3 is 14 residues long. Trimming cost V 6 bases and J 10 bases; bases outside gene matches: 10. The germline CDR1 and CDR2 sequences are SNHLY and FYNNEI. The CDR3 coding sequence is TGTGCCAGCAGCGGAAGGACAGGGGGCGAGGGAGCTTTCTTT. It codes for CASSGRTGGEGAFF. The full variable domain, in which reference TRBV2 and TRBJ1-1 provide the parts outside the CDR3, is EPEVTQTPSHQVTQMGQEVILRCVPISNHLYFYWYRQILGQKVEFLVSFYNNEISEKSEIFDDQFSVERPDGSNFTLKIRSTKLEDSAMYFCASSGRTGGEGAFFGQGTRLTVV.

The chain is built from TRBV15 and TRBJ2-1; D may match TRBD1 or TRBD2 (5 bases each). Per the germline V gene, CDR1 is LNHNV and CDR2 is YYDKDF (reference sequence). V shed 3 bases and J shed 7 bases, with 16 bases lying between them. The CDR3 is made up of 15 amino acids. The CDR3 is CATSSGDGRENEQFF. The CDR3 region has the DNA TGTGCCACCAGCAGCGGGGACGGACGAGAGAATGAGCAGTTCTTC.

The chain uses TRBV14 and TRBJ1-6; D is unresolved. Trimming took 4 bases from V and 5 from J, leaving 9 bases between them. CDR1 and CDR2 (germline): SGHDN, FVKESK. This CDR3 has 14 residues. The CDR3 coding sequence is TGTGCCAGCAGCCCTCGTAGCGATAATTCACCCCTCCACTTT. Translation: CASSPRSDNSPLHF.

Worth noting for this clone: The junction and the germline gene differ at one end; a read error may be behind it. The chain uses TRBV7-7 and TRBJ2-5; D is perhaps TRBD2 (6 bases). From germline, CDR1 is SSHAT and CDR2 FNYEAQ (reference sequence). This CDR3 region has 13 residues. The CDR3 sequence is CASSPGLAETQYF. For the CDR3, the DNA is TGTGCTAGCAGCCCGGGACTCGCGGAGACCCAGTACTTC.

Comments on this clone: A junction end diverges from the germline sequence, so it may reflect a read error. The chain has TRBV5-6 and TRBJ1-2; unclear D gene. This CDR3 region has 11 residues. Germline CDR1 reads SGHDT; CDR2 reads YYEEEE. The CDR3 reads CASSLAVSRDF. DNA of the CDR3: TGTGCCAGCAGCTTGGCGGTCAGCCGAGACTTC.

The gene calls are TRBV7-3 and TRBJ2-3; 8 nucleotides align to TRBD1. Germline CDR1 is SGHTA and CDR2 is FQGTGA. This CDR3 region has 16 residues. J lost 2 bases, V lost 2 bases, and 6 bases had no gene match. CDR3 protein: CASSLGADRATDTQYF. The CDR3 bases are TGTGCCAGCAGCTTAGGAGCGGACAGGGCCACAGATACGCAGTATTTT. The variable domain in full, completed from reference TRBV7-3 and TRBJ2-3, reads GAGVSQTPSNKVTEKGKYVELRCDPISGHTALYWYRQSLGQGPEFLIYFQGTGAADDSGLPNDRFFAVRPEGSVSTLKIQRTERGDSAVYLCASSLGADRATDTQYFGPGTRLTVL.

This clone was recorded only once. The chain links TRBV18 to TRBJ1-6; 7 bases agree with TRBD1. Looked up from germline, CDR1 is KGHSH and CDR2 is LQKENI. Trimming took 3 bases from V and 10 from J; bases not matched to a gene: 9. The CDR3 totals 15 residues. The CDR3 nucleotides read TGTGCCAGCTCACCCGCACAGGGGAGTGTCTCACCCCTCCACTTT. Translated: CASSPAQGSVSPLHF. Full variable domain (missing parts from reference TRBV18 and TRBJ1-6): NAGVMQNPRHLVRRRGQEARLRCSPMKGHSHVYWYRQLPEEGLKFMVYLQKENIIDESGMPKERFSAEFPKEGPSILRIQQVVRGDSAAYFCASSPAQGSVSPLHFGNGTRLTVT.

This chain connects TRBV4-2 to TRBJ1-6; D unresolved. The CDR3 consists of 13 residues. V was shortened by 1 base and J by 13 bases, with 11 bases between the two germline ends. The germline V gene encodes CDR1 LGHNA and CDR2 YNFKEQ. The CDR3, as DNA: TGTGCCAGCAGCCAAGGCGTCGAAGGGCCCCTCCACTTT. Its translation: CASSQGVEGPLHF.

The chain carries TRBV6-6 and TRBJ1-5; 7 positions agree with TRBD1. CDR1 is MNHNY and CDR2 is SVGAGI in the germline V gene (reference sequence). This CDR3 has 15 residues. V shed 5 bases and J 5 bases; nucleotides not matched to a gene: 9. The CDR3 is CASSRRDSTYQPQHF. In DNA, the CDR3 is TGTGCCAGCAGTCGCCGGGACAGCACCTATCAGCCCCAGCATTTT.

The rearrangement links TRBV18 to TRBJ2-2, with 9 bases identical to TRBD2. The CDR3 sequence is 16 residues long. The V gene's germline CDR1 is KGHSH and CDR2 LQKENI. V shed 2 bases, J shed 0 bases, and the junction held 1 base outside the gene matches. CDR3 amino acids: CASSPLAGANTGELFF. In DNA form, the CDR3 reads TGTGCCAGCTCACCATTAGCGGGGGCGAACACCGGGGAGCTGTTTTTT.

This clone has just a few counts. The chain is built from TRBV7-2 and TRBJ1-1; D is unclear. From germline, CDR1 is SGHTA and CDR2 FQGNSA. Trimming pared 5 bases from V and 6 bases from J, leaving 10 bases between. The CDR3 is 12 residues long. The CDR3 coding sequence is TGTGCCAGCAGCCCCCGAGGTGCTGAAGCTTTCTTT. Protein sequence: CASSPRGAEAFF.

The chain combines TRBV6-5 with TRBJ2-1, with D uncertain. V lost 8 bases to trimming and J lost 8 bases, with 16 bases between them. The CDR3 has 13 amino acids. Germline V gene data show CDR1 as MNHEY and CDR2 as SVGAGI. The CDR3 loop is CASSFGLHDEQFF. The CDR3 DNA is TGTGCCAGCTCTTTCGGCCTCCACGATGAGCAGTTCTTC.

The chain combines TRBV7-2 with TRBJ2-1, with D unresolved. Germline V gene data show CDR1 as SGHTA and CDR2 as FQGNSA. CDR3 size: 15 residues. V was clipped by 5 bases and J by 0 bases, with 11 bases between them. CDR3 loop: CASSPQIFSYNEQFF. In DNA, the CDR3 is TGTGCCAGCAGCCCGCAAATATTCTCCTACAATGAGCAGTTCTTC.

The CDR3 loop is CASSLQAVTYGYTF. In DNA form, the CDR3 reads TGTGCCAGCTCACTACAAGCAGTGACCTATGGCTACACCTTC. The V call is TRBV18, the J call TRBJ1-2; no clear D. From germline, CDR1 is KGHSH and CDR2 LQKENI. With 4 bases removed from V and 4 bases from J, the gap between germline ends came to 13 bases. This CDR3 comprises 14 residues.